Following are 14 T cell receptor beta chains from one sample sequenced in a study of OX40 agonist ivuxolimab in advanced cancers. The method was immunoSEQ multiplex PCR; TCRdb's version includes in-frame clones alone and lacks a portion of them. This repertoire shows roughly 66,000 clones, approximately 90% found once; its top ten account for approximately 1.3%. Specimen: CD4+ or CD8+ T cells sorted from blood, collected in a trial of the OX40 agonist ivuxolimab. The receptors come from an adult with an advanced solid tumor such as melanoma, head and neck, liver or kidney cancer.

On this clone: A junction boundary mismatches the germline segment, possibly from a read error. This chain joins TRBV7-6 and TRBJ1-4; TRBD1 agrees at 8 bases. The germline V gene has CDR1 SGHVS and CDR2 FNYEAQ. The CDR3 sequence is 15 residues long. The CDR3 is CASSLTTGANGKLFF. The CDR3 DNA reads TGTGCCAGCAGCTTAACGACAGGGGCTAATGGAAAACTGTTTTTT.

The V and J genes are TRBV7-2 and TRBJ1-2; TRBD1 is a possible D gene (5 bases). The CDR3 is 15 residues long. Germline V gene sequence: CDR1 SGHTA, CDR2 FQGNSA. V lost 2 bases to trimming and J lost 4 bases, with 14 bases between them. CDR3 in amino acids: CASSLSGGDPYGYTF. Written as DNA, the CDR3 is TGTGCCAGCAGCTTAAGCGGCGGGGACCCCTATGGCTACACCTTC.

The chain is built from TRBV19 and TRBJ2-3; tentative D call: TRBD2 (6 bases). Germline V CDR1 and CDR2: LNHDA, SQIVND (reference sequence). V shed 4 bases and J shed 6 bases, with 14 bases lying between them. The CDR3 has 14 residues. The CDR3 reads CASSTGSPRDTQYF. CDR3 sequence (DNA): TGTGCCAGTAGTACCGGGAGTCCACGGGATACGCAGTATTTT.

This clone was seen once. This CDR3 is CASSGTGGKGNEQFF. CDR3 DNA: TGTGCCAGCAGCGGGACAGGGGGGAAGGGCAATGAGCAGTTCTTC. This chain joins TRBV7-9 and TRBJ2-1; 11 positions agree with TRBD1. The CDR3 is 15 amino acids. The junction had 6 bases not matched to a gene; V was cut back by 5 bases and J by 6 bases. Germline V CDR1 and CDR2: SEHNR, FQNEAQ (reference sequence).

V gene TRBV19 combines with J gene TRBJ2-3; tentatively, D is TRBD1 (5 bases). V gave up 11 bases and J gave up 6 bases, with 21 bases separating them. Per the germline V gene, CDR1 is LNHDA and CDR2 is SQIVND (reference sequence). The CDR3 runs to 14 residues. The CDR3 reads CASAQGFSVDTQYF. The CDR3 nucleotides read TGTGCCTCGGCTCAGGGCTTCTCCGTGGATACGCAGTATTTT. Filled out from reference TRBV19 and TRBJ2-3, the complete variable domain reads DGGITQSPKYLFRKEGQNVTLSCEQNLNHDAMYWYRQDPGQGLRLIYYSQIVNDFQKGDIAEGYSVSREKKESFPLTVTSAQKNPTAFYLCASAQGFSVDTQYFGPGTRLTVL.

CDR3 sequence (DNA): TGTGCCAGCAGTTTGACAGTCAACACTGAAGCTTTCTTT. It codes for CASSLTVNTEAFF. The V call is TRBV7-2, the J call TRBJ1-1; a possible D gene is TRBD1 (5 bases). The germline V gene has CDR1 SGHTA and CDR2 FQGNSA. This CDR3 has 13 residues. The V end lost 6 bases, the J end lost 2 bases, and 10 bases lay between the germline ends.

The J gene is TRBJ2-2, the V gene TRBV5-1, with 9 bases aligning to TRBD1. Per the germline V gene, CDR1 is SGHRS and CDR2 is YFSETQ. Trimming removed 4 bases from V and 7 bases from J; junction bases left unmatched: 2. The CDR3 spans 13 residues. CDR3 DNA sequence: TGCGCCAGCAGCATGGACAGGGGCGGGGAGCTGTTTTTT. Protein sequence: CASSMDRGGELFF.

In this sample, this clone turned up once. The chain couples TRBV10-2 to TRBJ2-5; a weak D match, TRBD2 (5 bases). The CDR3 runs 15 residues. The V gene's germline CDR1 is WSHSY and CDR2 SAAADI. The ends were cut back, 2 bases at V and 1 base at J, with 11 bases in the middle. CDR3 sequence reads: CASSERGSVQETQYF. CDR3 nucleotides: TGCGCCAGCAGTGAGCGAGGGAGCGTCCAAGAGACCCAGTACTTC.

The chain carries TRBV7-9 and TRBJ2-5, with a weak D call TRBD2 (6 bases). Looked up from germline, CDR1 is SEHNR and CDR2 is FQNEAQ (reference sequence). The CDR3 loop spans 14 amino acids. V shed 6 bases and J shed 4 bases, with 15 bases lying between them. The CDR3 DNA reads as TGTGCCAGCAGGCAGGAGGGGAATGGAGAGACCCAGTACTTC. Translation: CASRQEGNGETQYF.

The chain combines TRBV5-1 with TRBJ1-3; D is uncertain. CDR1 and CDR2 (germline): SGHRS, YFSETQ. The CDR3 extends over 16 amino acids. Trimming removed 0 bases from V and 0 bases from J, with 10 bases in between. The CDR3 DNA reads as TGCGCCAGCAGCTTGGGTGCCTCGAACTCTGGAAACACCATATATTTT. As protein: CASSLGASNSGNTIYF.

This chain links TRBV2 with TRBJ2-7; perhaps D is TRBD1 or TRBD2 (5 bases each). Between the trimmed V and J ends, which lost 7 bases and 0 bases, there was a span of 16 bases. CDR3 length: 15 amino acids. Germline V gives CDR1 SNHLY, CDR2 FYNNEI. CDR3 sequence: CASKPGRWSSYEQYF. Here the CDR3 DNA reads TGTGCCAGCAAACCGGGGCGGTGGAGCTCCTACGAGCAGTACTTC.

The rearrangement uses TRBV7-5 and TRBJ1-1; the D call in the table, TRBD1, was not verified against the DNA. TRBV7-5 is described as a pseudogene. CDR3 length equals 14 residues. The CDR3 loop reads CASSPLDSRGEAFF. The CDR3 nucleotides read TGTGCCAGCAGCCCTCTAGACAGCCGAGGTGAAGCTTTCTTT.

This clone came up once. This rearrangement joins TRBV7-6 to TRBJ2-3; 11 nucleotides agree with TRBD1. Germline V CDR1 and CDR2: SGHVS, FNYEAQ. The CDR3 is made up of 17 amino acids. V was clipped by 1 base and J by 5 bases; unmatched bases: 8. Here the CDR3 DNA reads TGTGCCAGCAGCTTAGGACCGGACAGGGGGCGTATAGATACGCAGTATTTT. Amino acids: CASSLGPDRGRIDTQYF.

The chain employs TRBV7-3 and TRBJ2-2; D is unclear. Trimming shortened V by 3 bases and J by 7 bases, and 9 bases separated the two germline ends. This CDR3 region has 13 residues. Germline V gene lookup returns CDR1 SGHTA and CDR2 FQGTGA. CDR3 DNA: TGTGCCAGCAGCTTCGGTCGAGGCGGGGAGCTGTTTTTT. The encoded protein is CASSFGRGGELFF.